Shown below are 3 T cell receptor beta chains from a single sample sequenced in a study of CD4 T cells in relation to SARS-CoV-2 and coronaviruses. CD4+ T cells from unexposed donors were obtained before the COVID-19 pandemic (2011-2018). CD4+ T cells were isolated from the cells after 10 days of culture. No antigens are known for them. The protocol was immunoSEQ multiplex PCR, while the TCRdb copy is restricted to in-frame clones and leaves out a portion. The sample has approximately 15,000 clones, roughly three quarters seen once. The sample comprised CD4+ T cells from PBMCs, cultured in vitro. Receptors were obtained from a human donor in good health.

In this sample, this clone turned up once. The chain has TRBV3-1 (or the pseudogene TRBV3-2) and TRBJ2-5; TRBD1 might be the D (6 bases). The germline CDR1 and CDR2 sequences are LGHDT and YNNKEL (reference sequence). The V end was cut by 2 bases, the J end by 4 bases, with 14 bases between. This CDR3 comprises 15 residues. CDR3 sequence reads: CASSQPTGPRETQYF. The CDR3 bases are TGTGCCAGCAGCCAACCCACAGGGCCGAGAGAGACCCAGTACTTC.

The chain couples TRBV27 to TRBJ1-2; TRBD1 agrees at 8 bases. This CDR3 is 14 amino acids long. V shed 5 bases and J 0 bases; nucleotides not matched to a gene: 2. CDR1 and CDR2 (germline): MNHEY, SMNVEV (reference sequence). CDR3 sequence reads: CASSRDRTNYGYTF. The CDR3 nucleotides read TGTGCCAGCAGTAGGGACAGGACTAACTATGGCTACACCTTC.

CDR3: CASSVTSGARELFF. The CDR3 DNA follows: TGTGCCAGCAGCGTAACGTCCGGGGCCCGGGAGCTGTTTTTT. This chain links TRBV9 with TRBJ2-2, with D possibly being TRBD1 or TRBD2 (5 bases each). The CDR3 spans 14 residues. Trimming removed 1 base at V and 9 bases at J, with 13 bases between. CDR1 SGDLS and CDR2 YYNGEE come from the germline V gene.